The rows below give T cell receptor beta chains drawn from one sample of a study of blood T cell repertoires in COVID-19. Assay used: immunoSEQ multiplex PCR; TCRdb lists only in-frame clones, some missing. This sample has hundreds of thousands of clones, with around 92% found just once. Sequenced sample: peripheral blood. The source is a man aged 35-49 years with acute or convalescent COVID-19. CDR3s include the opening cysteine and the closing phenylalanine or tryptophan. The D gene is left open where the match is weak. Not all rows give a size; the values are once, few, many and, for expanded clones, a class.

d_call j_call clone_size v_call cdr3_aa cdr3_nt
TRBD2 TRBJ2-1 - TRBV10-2 CASTRSSGSYNEQFF TGCGCCAGCACCAGATCTAGCGGTTCCTACAATGAGCAGTTCTTC
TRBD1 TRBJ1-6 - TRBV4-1 CASSQRAPGQGVYNSPLHF TGCGCCAGCAGCCAACGGGCTCCGGGACAGGGCGTCTATAATTCACCCCTCCACTTT
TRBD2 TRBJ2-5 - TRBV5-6 CASSYSSLAGVRETQYF TGTGCCAGCAGCTACTCCTCACTAGCGGGCGTGCGAGAGACCCAGTACTTC
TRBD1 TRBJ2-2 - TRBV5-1 CASSLDRDLSELFF TGCGCCAGCAGCCTGGACAGGGACCTTTCGGAGCTGTTTTTT
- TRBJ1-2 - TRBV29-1 CSVAGDVAGYTF TGCAGCGTTGCGGGTGATGTTGCTGGCTACACCTTC
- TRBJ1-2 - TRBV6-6 CASSPLTGNYGYTF TGTGCCAGCAGCCCGCTTACAGGAAACTATGGCTACACCTTC
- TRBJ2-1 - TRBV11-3 CASSGAQAGEQFF TGTGCCAGCAGCGGGGCTCAAGCGGGTGAGCAGTTCTTC
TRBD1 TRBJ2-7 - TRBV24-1 CATSGRDRGNEQYF TGTGCCACCAGTGGGAGGGACAGGGGCAACGAGCAGTACTTC
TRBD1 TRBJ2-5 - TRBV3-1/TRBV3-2 CASSQRGQGNGETQYF TGTGCCAGCAGCCAAAGGGGACAGGGGAATGGAGAGACCCAGTACTTC
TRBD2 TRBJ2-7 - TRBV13 CASSLDLAGAVEQYF TGTGCCAGCAGCTTAGATCTAGCGGGGGCCGTGGAGCAGTACTTC
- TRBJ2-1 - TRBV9 CASSAGSGEWGEQFF TGTGCCAGCAGCGCGGGATCCGGGGAATGGGGTGAGCAGTTCTTC
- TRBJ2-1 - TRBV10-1 CASSRTIYNEQFF TGCGCCAGCAGTCGGACTATCTACAATGAGCAGTTCTTC
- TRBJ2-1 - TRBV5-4 CASSFQTEHNEQFF TGTGCCAGCAGCTTCCAGACAGAACACAATGAGCAGTTCTTC
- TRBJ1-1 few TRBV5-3 CARSLAADTEAFF TGTGCCAGAAGCTTGGCGGCGGACACTGAAGCTTTCTTT
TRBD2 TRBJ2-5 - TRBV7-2 CASSLSGGAGPETQYF TGTGCCAGCAGTTTAAGCGGGGGGGCCGGGCCAGAGACCCAGTACTTC
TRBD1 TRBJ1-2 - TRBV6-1 CASSEGQLLSYGYTF TGTGCCAGCAGTGAGGGACAGCTCCTTTCCTATGGCTACACCTTC
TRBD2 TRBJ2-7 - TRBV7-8 CASSLGGGPAYEQYF TGTGCCAGCAGCTTAGGCGGGGGGCCGGCCTACGAGCAGTACTTC